Listed below are T cell receptor beta chains from one sample, sequenced in a study of shared clonotypes between healthy human individuals. Sequencing was performed with immunoSEQ multiplex PCR; in TCRdb, only in-frame clones are kept and a portion is missing. The sample contains over a million clones, around 98% of which appear only once. Input material: naive CD4+ T cells sorted from blood. The receptor set was obtained from a man aged 25 to 45 in good health. Each CDR3 is given without its conserved first and last residue.

TRBV9,TRBJ1-1,ASTVVVGIVNTEAF
TRBV27,TRBJ2-7,ASSTRISGSYSYEQY
TRBV5-4,TRBJ2-7,ASSLSWTYEQY
TRBV2,TRBJ2-1,ASSEKGQPQF
TRBV5-8,TRBJ2-4,ASTTKVARPLNIQY
TRBV6-5,TRBJ2-7,ASSYSPGLSYEQY
TRBV7-2,TRBJ1-5,ASSPDYRKNQPQH
TRBV5-1,TRBJ2-5,ASSAGTSVQETQY
TRBV14,TRBJ2-2,ASSVSANTGELF
TRBV6-1,TRBJ2-2,TLRGTSTGELF
TRBV7-2,TRBJ2-2,ASSYLGLTGELF
TRBV5-1,TRBJ2-7,ASSLALARTFHHEQY